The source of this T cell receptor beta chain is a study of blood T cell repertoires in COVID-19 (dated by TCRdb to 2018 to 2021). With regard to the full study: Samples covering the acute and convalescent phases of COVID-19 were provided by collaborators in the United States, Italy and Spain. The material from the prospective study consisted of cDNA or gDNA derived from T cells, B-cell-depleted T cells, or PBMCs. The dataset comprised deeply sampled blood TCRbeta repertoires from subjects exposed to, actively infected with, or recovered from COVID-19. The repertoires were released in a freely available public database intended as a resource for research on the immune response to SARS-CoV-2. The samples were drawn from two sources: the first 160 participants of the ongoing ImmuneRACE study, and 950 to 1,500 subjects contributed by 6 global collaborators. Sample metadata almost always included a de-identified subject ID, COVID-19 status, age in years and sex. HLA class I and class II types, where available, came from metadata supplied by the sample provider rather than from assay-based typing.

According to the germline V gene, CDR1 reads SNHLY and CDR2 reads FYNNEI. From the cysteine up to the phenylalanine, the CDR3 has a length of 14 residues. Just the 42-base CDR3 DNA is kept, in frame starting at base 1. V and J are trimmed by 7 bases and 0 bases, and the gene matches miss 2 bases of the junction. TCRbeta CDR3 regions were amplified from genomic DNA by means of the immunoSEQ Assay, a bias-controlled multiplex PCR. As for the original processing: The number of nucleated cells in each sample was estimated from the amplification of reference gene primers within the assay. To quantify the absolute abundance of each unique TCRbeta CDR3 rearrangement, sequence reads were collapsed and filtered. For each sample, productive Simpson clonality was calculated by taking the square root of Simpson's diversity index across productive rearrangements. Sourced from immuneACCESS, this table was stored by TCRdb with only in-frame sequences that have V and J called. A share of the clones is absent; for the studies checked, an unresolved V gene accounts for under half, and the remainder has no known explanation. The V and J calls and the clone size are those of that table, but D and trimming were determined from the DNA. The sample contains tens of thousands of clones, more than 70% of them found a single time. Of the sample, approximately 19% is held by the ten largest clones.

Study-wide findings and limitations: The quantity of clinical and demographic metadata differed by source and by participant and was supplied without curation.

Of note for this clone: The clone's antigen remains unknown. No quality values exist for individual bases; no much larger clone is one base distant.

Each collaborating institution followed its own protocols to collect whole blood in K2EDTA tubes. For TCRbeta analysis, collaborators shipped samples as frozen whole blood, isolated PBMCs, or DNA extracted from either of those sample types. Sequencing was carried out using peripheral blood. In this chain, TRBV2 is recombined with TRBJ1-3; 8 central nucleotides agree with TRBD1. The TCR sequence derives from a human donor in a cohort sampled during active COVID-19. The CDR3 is CASTTGGSGNTIYF. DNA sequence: TGTGCCAGCACTACAGGGGGCTCTGGAAACACCATATATTTT.